The next 15 T cell receptor beta chains were all read from a single sample in a study of technical replicates of blood from several donors. Sequencing was performed with immunoSEQ multiplex PCR; in TCRdb, only in-frame clones are kept and a portion is missing. Altogether 55,000 to 65,000 clones are present, 80% to 95% being singletons, with the ten largest covering approximately 4%. The source material was PBMCs. The source of these receptors is a human donor in good health. Some clones in this sample may be carry-over from other donors' samples.

The V and J genes are TRBV19 and TRBJ2-2, with 7 bases identical to TRBD2. Losses at the gene ends were 4 bases for V and 6 bases for J; bases not matched to a gene: 14. The CDR3 length is 17 residues. Per the germline V gene, CDR1 is LNHDA and CDR2 is SQIVND (reference sequence). The CDR3 here is CASSNPWVAGKAGELFF. The CDR3 DNA reads as TGTGCCAGTAGTAACCCTTGGGTAGCGGGTAAGGCCGGGGAGCTGTTTTTT.

This clone came up a few times. The chain carries TRBV5-1 and TRBJ2-7, with 7 bases that match TRBD2. Germline V gives CDR1 SGHRS, CDR2 YFSETQ. V trimming: 1 base; J trimming: 1 base; junction bases outside the gene matches: 2. The CDR3 sequence is 14 residues long. CDR3 nucleotides: TGCGCCAGCAGCTTGCGGGGGGAGTCCTACGAGCAGTACTTC. Translated, it gives CASSLRGESYEQYF.

The gene calls are TRBV25-1 and TRBJ1-2; perhaps TRBD1 as D (6 bases). CDR3 size: 16 residues. CDR1 is MGHDK and CDR2 is SYGVNS in the germline V gene. The V end was cut by 0 bases, the J end by 8 bases, with 19 bases between. CDR3 bases: TGTGCCAGCAGTGAATATGCGGTTGCGGGGGCGGAGGGCTACACCTTC. Amino acids: CASSEYAVAGAEGYTF.

Remarks on this clone: One end of the junction fails to match germline, which may point to a read error. The rearrangement uses TRBV7-9 and TRBJ2-3, with D possibly being TRBD2 (6 bases). The CDR3 runs 14 residues. From germline, CDR1 is SEHNR and CDR2 FQNEAQ (reference sequence). CDR3 residues: CASRGTSLTDTQYF. The CDR3 DNA sequence: TGCGCCAGCAGAGGAACTAGCCTCACAGATACGCAGTATTTT.

The chain employs TRBV7-2 and TRBJ2-1, with a weak D call TRBD2 (5 bases). Deletions cut 4 bases from V and 7 bases from J, with 14 bases between. CDR3 length equals 14 residues. Germline V gene lookup returns CDR1 SGHTA and CDR2 FQGNSA. CDR3 residues: CASSSRSGRNEQFF. CDR3 coding DNA: TGTGCCAGCAGCTCCAGGAGTGGGAGAAATGAGCAGTTCTTC.

The chain couples TRBV4-1 to TRBJ2-5; TRBD1 matches 7 bases. The CDR3 spans 14 residues. Germline trimming cut 2 bases from V and 5 bases from J; bases unmatched to any gene: 5. The germline V gene has CDR1 MGHRA and CDR2 YSYEKL. DNA of the CDR3: TGCGCCAGCAGCCAAAACAGGGGTTTTGAGACCCAGTACTTC. Its protein is CASSQNRGFETQYF.

A remark on this clone: Additional DNA sequences in this sample encode the identical CDR3. The rearrangement uses TRBV7-2 and TRBJ1-1, with TRBD1 as a possible D gene (6 bases). The CDR3 has 13 amino acids. Germline V CDR1 and CDR2: SGHTA, FQGNSA. Trimming left V 5 bases short and J 1 base short, with 8 bases between. DNA of the CDR3: TGTGCCAGCAGCAGGGACAAGAACACTGAAGCTTTCTTT. Translating it yields CASSRDKNTEAFF.

The genes are TRBV16 and TRBJ1-5; TRBD1 might be the D (5 bases). V was pared by 0 bases and J by 4 bases, with 13 bases between. The CDR3 extends over 16 amino acids. Germline assignment: CDR1 KGHSY and CDR2 FQNENV. CDR3 sequence: CASSQSYRSPNQPQHF. The CDR3 coding sequence is TGTGCCAGCAGCCAATCGTACAGGTCCCCAAATCAGCCCCAGCATTTT.

The chain recombines TRBV27 with TRBJ1-1; D is unresolved. Germline CDR1 is MNHEY and CDR2 is SMNVEV (reference sequence). Trimming stripped 2 bases from V and 0 bases from J, with 10 bases between. The CDR3 has 15 amino acids. CDR3 amino acids: CASSLDGRLNTEAFF. As DNA, the CDR3 is TGTGCCAGCAGTTTAGATGGCAGGTTGAACACTGAAGCTTTCTTT.

The V gene is TRBV21-1, the J gene TRBJ2-7; TRBD2, the table's D call, was not compared with the DNA. TRBV21-1 is recorded as a pseudogene. The CDR3 totals 17 residues. The CDR3 region is CASRKQKAGGKVYEQYF. The CDR3 nucleotides are TGTGCCAGCAGGAAACAGAAGGCGGGAGGGAAGGTTTACGAGCAGTACTTC.

The chain has TRBV5-1 and TRBJ2-1, with 9 bases matching TRBD1. In germline, CDR1 is SGHRS, CDR2 YFSETQ. V was clipped by 2 bases and J by 2 bases; unmatched bases: 5. This CDR3 region has 16 residues. The CDR3 DNA reads as TGCGCCAGCAGCTTCTCCGGGACAGGGACCTACAATGAGCAGTTCTTC. Translation gives CASSFSGTGTYNEQFF.

This chain connects TRBV7-2 to TRBJ2-4; D might be TRBD1 (7 bases). Trimming took 5 bases from V and 0 from J, leaving 14 bases between them. The CDR3 contains 16 residues. Germline CDR1 SGHTA, CDR2 FQGNSA. The CDR3 DNA is TGTGCCAGCAGCGGGCAGGGGGGACTAGCCAAAAACATTCAGTACTTC. This gives the protein CASSGQGGLAKNIQYF.

The chain links TRBV7-6 to TRBJ2-1; 12 bases match TRBD2. The CDR3 covers 16 residues. The junction had 5 bases not matched to a gene; V was cut back by 4 bases and J by 4 bases. Germline CDR1 SGHVS, CDR2 FNYEAQ. This CDR3 reads CASSSLAGGGYNEQFF. The CDR3, as DNA: TGTGCCAGCAGCTCCCTAGCGGGAGGGGGGTACAATGAGCAGTTCTTC.

This chain links TRBV27 with TRBJ1-2, with D unclear. Per germline, CDR1 MNHEY and CDR2 SMNVEV (reference sequence). There are 14 residues in the CDR3. Trimming removed 6 bases at V and 3 bases at J, with 14 bases between. The CDR3 DNA sequence: TGTGCCAGCAGCAGCTCGGGGTTTGACTATGGCTACACCTTC. This translates into CASSSSGFDYGYTF.

The chain couples TRBV4-1 to TRBJ2-7, with 7 bases fitting TRBD1. The germline gives CDR1 MGHRA, CDR2 YSYEKL. J lost 2 bases, V lost 6 bases, and 10 bases had no gene match. The CDR3 has 15 amino acids. The CDR3, as DNA: TGCGCCAGCAGTTTATCCGGGACAGCACCCTACGAGCAGTACTTC. Translated: CASSLSGTAPYEQYF.